What follows is one T cell receptor beta chain and its context. This record comes from a study of blood T cell repertoires in COVID-19. Study background: Sites in the United States, Italy and Spain provided acute and convalescent COVID-19 samples. PBMCs, B-cell-depleted T cells, or T cells were the source of the cDNA or gDNA that made up the material.

Sequenced by immunoSEQ multiplex PCR; TCRdb stores in-frame clones only, minus some. The sample has about 240,000 clones; approximately 85% are singletons. The CDR3 runs 14 residues. The germline V gene encodes CDR1 MNHEY and CDR2 SMNVEV (reference sequence). Trimming took 6 bases from V and 6 from J; bases not matched to a gene: 8. Sequenced: peripheral blood. The TCR comes from a man older than 75 with acute or convalescent COVID-19. The rearrangement uses TRBV27 and TRBJ2-3; the match to TRBD2 covers 8 bases. CDR3 protein: CASRTAGAYDTQYF. The CDR3, as DNA: TGTGCCAGCAGGACAGCGGGGGCGTATGATACGCAGTATTTT.